These T cell receptor beta chains were read from a single sample in a study of T cell responses to AZD1222 COVID-19 vaccine. Sequencing was performed with immunoSEQ multiplex PCR; in TCRdb, only in-frame clones are kept and a portion is missing. The table shows 150,000 or so clones, with 93% occurring only once. This specimen was peripheral blood, taken on day 0 of AZD1222 vaccination. These receptor sequences come from an adult in good health. Both conserved end residues are part of each CDR3. D genes are given only for firm matches. Size values are once, few and many counts, or a class for expanded clones, and some rows have none.

abundance: -
d_gene: -
v_gene: TRBV4-1
j_gene: TRBJ1-6
CDR3aa: CASSQDPAGTLHF
CDR3nt: TGCGCCAGCAGCCAAGATCCGGCAGGGACCCTCCACTTT

abundance: -
d_gene: TRBD1
v_gene: TRBV2
j_gene: TRBJ1-1
CDR3aa: CAGGQLRIEAFF
CDR3nt: TGTGCCGGGGGACAGCTTAGAATTGAAGCTTTCTTT

abundance: -
d_gene: TRBD2
v_gene: TRBV4-1
j_gene: TRBJ2-2
CDR3aa: CASSQGREGRTGELFF
CDR3nt: TGCGCCAGCAGCCAAGGTCGGGAGGGCCGTACCGGGGAGCTGTTTTTT

abundance: -
d_gene: TRBD2
v_gene: TRBV9
j_gene: TRBJ2-3
CDR3aa: CASSVEGGRSDTQYF
CDR3nt: TGTGCCAGCAGCGTAGAAGGCGGGAGGTCAGATACGCAGTATTTT

abundance: -
d_gene: -
v_gene: TRBV6-4
j_gene: TRBJ1-5
CDR3aa: CASSSSPLGMGNQPQHF
CDR3nt: TGTGCCAGCAGTTCTTCCCCCCTGGGGATGGGGAATCAGCCCCAGCATTTT

abundance: -
d_gene: -
v_gene: TRBV6-5
j_gene: TRBJ2-7
CDR3aa: CASSYSDSHYEQYF
CDR3nt: TGTGCCAGCAGTTACTCCGACAGTCACTACGAGCAGTACTTC

abundance: -
d_gene: TRBD1
v_gene: TRBV19
j_gene: TRBJ1-1
CDR3aa: CASSIYRGSRRTEAFF
CDR3nt: TGTGCCAGTAGTATTTACAGGGGTTCGAGGCGCACTGAAGCTTTCTTT

abundance: -
d_gene: -
v_gene: TRBV6-1
j_gene: TRBJ1-5
CDR3aa: CASSDTLSNQPQHF
CDR3nt: TGTGCCAGCAGTGATACTCTTAGCAATCAGCCCCAGCATTTT

abundance: once
d_gene: -
v_gene: TRBV6-2/TRBV6-3
j_gene: TRBJ2-1
CDR3aa: CASSRTEGYNEQFF
CDR3nt: TGTGCCAGCAGTAGGACGGAGGGGTACAATGAGCAGTTCTTC

abundance: -
d_gene: TRBD1
v_gene: TRBV28
j_gene: TRBJ1-6
CDR3aa: CASTSGTGESPLHF
CDR3nt: TGTGCCAGCACCTCCGGGACAGGGGAATCACCCCTCCACTTT

abundance: -
d_gene: TRBD2
v_gene: TRBV27
j_gene: TRBJ2-7
CDR3aa: CASRLAGSSYEQYF
CDR3nt: TGTGCCAGCAGACTAGCGGGTAGCTCCTACGAGCAGTACTTC

abundance: -
d_gene: -
v_gene: TRBV6-5
j_gene: TRBJ2-1
CDR3aa: CASRAQGGDEQFF
CDR3nt: TGTGCCAGCAGGGCCCAGGGGGGAGATGAGCAGTTCTTC

abundance: -
d_gene: -
v_gene: TRBV5-1
j_gene: TRBJ2-2
CDR3aa: CASSLGREGTGELFF
CDR3nt: TGCGCCAGCAGCTTGGGACGGGAAGGTACCGGGGAGCTGTTTTTT

abundance: once
d_gene: TRBD2
v_gene: TRBV9
j_gene: TRBJ2-5
CDR3aa: CASSPRGGGPQETQYF
CDR3nt: TGTGCCAGCAGCCCACGGGGGGGCGGGCCACAAGAGACCCAGTACTTC

abundance: -
d_gene: -
v_gene: TRBV7-9
j_gene: TRBJ1-1
CDR3aa: CASSWGGVGNTEAFF
CDR3nt: TGTGCCAGCAGCTGGGGTGGGGTGGGGAACACTGAAGCTTTCTTT

abundance: -
d_gene: TRBD1
v_gene: TRBV5-1
j_gene: TRBJ1-1
CDR3aa: CASSLGGTARNTEAFF
CDR3nt: TGCGCCAGCAGCTTGGGCGGGACAGCTAGGAACACTGAAGCTTTCTTT

abundance: -
d_gene: -
v_gene: TRBV6-6
j_gene: TRBJ1-1
CDR3aa: CASSPGRRDTEAFF
CDR3nt: TGTGCCAGCTCCCCTGGCCGAAGGGACACTGAAGCTTTCTTT

abundance: -
d_gene: -
v_gene: TRBV3-1/TRBV3-2
j_gene: TRBJ2-7
CDR3aa: CASSQGDTTLDEQYF
CDR3nt: TGTGCCAGCAGCCAAGGCGATACTACCTTGGACGAGCAGTACTTC

abundance: once
d_gene: -
v_gene: TRBV12-3/TRBV12-4
j_gene: TRBJ2-7
CDR3aa: CASSLSGAEQYF
CDR3nt: TGTGCCAGCAGTTTATCTGGGGCCGAGCAGTACTTC

abundance: -
d_gene: -
v_gene: TRBV5-6
j_gene: TRBJ1-1
CDR3aa: CASTRGRGRAIEAFF
CDR3nt: TGTGCCAGCACCCGGGGGAGAGGGCGGGCTATTGAAGCTTTCTTT

abundance: -
d_gene: TRBD1
v_gene: TRBV27
j_gene: TRBJ1-6
CDR3aa: CASSFSGGARDSPLHF
CDR3nt: TGTGCCAGCAGTTTCTCAGGGGGCGCACGGGATTCACCCCTCCACTTT

abundance: -
d_gene: -
v_gene: TRBV3-1/TRBV3-2
j_gene: TRBJ2-7
CDR3aa: CASSHGTSEQYF
CDR3nt: TGTGCCAGCAGCCACGGGACATCTGAGCAGTACTTC

abundance: -
d_gene: -
v_gene: TRBV11-2
j_gene: TRBJ1-3
CDR3aa: CASSPSPGPDTIYF
CDR3nt: TGTGCCAGCAGCCCTAGTCCGGGGCCAGACACCATATATTTT

abundance: -
d_gene: TRBD1
v_gene: TRBV29-1
j_gene: TRBJ1-6
CDR3aa: CSVQQGAANSPLHF
CDR3nt: TGCAGCGTCCAACAGGGGGCCGCAAATTCACCCCTCCACTTT

abundance: -
d_gene: -
v_gene: TRBV7-8
j_gene: TRBJ1-2
CDR3aa: CASSPRGGMGYGYTF
CDR3nt: TGTGCCAGCAGCCCTCGGGGGGGAATGGGCTATGGCTACACCTTC

abundance: -
d_gene: TRBD2
v_gene: TRBV19
j_gene: TRBJ2-1
CDR3aa: CASSIDRGDEQFF
CDR3nt: TGTGCCAGTAGTATAGATCGGGGGGATGAGCAGTTCTTC

abundance: -
d_gene: TRBD2
v_gene: TRBV19
j_gene: TRBJ2-1
CDR3aa: CASSQTGTRYNEQFF
CDR3nt: TGTGCCAGTAGCCAAACCGGGACTAGATACAATGAGCAGTTCTTC

abundance: -
d_gene: TRBD1
v_gene: TRBV5-1
j_gene: TRBJ1-4
CDR3aa: CASSLAGGRGEKLFF
CDR3nt: TGCGCCAGCAGCTTGGCAGGGGGCAGGGGTGAAAAACTGTTTTTT

abundance: -
d_gene: -
v_gene: TRBV12-3/TRBV12-4
j_gene: TRBJ1-1
CDR3aa: CASSLWGGTEAFF
CDR3nt: TGTGCCAGCAGTTTATGGGGAGGTACTGAAGCTTTCTTT

abundance: -
d_gene: -
v_gene: TRBV3-1/TRBV3-2
j_gene: TRBJ2-1
CDR3aa: CASSQEEDNEQFF
CDR3nt: TGTGCCAGCAGCCAAGAGGAAGACAATGAGCAGTTCTTC

abundance: -
d_gene: -
v_gene: TRBV11-2
j_gene: TRBJ2-1
CDR3aa: CASSLDPGSSYNEQFF
CDR3nt: TGTGCCAGCAGCTTAGATCCAGGGAGCTCCTACAATGAGCAGTTCTTC

abundance: few
d_gene: TRBD1
v_gene: TRBV11-2
j_gene: TRBJ1-2
CDR3aa: CASSLGTGPHGYTF
CDR3nt: TGTGCCAGCAGCCTAGGGACAGGGCCTCATGGCTACACCTTC

abundance: -
d_gene: -
v_gene: TRBV19
j_gene: TRBJ1-5
CDR3aa: CASSIAHNQPQHF
CDR3nt: TGTGCCAGTAGTATAGCCCACAATCAGCCCCAGCATTTT

abundance: -
d_gene: -
v_gene: TRBV6-1
j_gene: TRBJ2-1
CDR3aa: CASSEPTKIGNNEQFF
CDR3nt: TGTGCCAGCAGTGAACCGACTAAAATTGGTAACAATGAGCAGTTCTTC

abundance: -
d_gene: -
v_gene: TRBV5-6
j_gene: TRBJ2-5
CDR3aa: CASSLADRGSETQYF
CDR3nt: TGTGCCAGCAGCTTGGCCGATAGAGGGAGTGAGACCCAGTACTTC

abundance: once
d_gene: TRBD1
v_gene: TRBV27
j_gene: TRBJ2-5
CDR3aa: CASSATGAETQYF
CDR3nt: TGTGCCAGCAGTGCGACAGGGGCCGAGACCCAGTACTTC

abundance: -
d_gene: -
v_gene: TRBV3-1/TRBV3-2
j_gene: TRBJ2-2
CDR3aa: CASSPFLDRDGELFF
CDR3nt: TGTGCCAGCAGCCCCTTTTTAGATAGGGACGGGGAGCTGTTTTTT